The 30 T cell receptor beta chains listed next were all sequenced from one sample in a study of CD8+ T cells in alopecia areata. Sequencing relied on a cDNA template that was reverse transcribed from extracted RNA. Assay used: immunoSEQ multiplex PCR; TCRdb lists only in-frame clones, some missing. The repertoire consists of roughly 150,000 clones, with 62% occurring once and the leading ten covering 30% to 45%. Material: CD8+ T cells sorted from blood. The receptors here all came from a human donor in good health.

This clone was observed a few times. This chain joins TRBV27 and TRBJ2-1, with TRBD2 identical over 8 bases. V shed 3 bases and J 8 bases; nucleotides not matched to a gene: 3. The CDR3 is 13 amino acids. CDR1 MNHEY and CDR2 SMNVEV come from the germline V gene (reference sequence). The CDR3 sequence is CASSLGTRDEQFF. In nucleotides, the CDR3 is TGTGCCAGCAGTTTGGGGACTAGGGATGAGCAGTTCTTC.

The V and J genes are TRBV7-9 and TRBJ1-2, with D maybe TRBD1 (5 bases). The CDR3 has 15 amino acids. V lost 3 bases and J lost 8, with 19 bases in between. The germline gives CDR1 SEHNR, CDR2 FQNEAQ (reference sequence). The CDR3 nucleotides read TGTGCCAGCAGCTTTTCGTCTAAGGGGTTCGACGGCTACACCTTC. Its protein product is CASSFSSKGFDGYTF.

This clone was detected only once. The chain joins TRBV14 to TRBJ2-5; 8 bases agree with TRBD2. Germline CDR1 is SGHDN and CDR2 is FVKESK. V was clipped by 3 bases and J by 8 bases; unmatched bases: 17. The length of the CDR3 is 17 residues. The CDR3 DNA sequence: TGTGCCAGCAGCCATGCCTCTTTTGTGGCGGGAGGAGCAACCCAGTACTTC. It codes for CASSHASFVAGGATQYF.

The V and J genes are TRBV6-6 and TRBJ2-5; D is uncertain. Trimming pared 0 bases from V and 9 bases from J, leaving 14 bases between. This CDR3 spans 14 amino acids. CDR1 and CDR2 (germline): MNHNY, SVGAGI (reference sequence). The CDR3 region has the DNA TGTGCCAGCAGTTACTCGACGGACCTCCGGGCCCAGTACTTC. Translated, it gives CASSYSTDLRAQYF.

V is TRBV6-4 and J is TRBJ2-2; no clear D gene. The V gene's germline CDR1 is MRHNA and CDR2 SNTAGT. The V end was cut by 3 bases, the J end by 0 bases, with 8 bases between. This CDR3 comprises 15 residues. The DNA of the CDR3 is TGTGCCAGCAGTGAGGGTATGACGAACACCGGGGAGCTGTTTTTT. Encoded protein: CASSEGMTNTGELFF.

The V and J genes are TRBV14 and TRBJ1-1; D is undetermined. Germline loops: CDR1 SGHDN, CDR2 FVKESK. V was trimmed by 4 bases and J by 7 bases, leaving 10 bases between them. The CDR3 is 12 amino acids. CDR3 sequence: CASSPPEGEAFF. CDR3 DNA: TGTGCCAGCAGCCCCCCGGAGGGTGAAGCTTTCTTT. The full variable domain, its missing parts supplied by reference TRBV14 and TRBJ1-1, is EAGVTQFPSHSVIEKGQTVTLRCDPISGHDNLYWYRRVMGKEIKFLLHFVKESKQDESGMPNNRFLAERTGGTYSTLKVQPAELEDSGVYFCASSPPEGEAFFGQGTRLTVV.

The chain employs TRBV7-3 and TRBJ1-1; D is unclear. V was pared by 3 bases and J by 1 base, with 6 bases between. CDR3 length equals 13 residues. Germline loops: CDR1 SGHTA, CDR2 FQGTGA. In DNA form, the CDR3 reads TGTGCCAGCAGCTTGGACCCGAACACTGAAGCTTTCTTT. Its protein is CASSLDPNTEAFF.

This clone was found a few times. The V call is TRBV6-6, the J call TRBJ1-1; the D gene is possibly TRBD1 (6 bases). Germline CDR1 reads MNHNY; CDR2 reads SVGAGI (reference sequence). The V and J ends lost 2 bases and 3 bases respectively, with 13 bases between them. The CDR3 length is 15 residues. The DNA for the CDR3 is TGTGCCAGCAGTTACAAGGCGGGGACATACACTGAAGCTTTCTTT. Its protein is CASSYKAGTYTEAFF.

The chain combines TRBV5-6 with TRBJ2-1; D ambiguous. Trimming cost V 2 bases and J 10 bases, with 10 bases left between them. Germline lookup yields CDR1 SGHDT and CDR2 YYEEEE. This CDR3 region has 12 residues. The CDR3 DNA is TGTGCCAGCAGCTTAGGCTCGGCCGAGCAGTTCTTC. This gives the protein CASSLGSAEQFF.

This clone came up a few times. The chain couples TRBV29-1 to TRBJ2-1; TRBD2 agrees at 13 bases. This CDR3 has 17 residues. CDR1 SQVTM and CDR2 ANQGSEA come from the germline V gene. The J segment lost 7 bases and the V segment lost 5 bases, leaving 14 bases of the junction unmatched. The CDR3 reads CSVIGTSGDEELNEQFF. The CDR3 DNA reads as TGCAGCGTTATAGGGACTAGCGGGGATGAGGAATTGAATGAGCAGTTCTTC.

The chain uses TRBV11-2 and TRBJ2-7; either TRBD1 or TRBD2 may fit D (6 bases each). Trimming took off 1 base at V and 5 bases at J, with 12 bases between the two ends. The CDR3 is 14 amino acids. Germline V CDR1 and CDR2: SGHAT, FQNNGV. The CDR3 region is CASSLGGGTNEQYF. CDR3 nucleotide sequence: TGTGCCAGCAGCTTAGGGGGCGGGACAAACGAGCAGTACTTC.

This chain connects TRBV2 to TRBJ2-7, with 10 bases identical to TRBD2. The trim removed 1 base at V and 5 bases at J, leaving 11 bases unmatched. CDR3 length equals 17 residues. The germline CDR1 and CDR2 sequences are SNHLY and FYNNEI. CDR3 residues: CASSEGPSGSLVDEQYF. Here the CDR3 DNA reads TGTGCCAGCAGTGAAGGGCCTAGCGGGAGTTTAGTCGACGAGCAGTACTTC.

The CDR3 bases are TGTGCCAGCAGCGACACGACGACGGGTTGGCTATATACCTTC. Protein: CASSDTTTGWLYTF. The gene calls are TRBV7-9 and TRBJ1-2; no clear D gene. The germline V gene encodes CDR1 SEHNR and CDR2 FQNEAQ (reference sequence). This CDR3 comprises 14 residues. V was trimmed by 5 bases and J by 14 bases, leaving 24 bases between them.

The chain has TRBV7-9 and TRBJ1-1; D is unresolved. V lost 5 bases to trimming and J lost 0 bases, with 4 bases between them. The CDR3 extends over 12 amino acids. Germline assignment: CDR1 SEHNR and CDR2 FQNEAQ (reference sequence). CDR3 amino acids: CASSEMNTEAFF. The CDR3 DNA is TGTGCCAGCAGCGAGATGAACACTGAAGCTTTCTTT. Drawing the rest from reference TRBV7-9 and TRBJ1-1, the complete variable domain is DTGVSQNPRHKITKRGQNVTFRCDPISEHNRLYWYRQTLGQGPEFLTYFQNEAQLEKSRLLSDRFSAERPKGSFSTLEIQRTEQGDSAMYLCASSEMNTEAFFGQGTRLTVV.

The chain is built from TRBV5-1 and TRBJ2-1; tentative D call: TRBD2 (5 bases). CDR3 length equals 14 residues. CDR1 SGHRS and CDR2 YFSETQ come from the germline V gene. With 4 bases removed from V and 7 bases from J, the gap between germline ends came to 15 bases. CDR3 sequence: CASSPRTPWNEQFF. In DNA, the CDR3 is TGCGCCAGCAGCCCACGGACTCCATGGAATGAGCAGTTCTTC.

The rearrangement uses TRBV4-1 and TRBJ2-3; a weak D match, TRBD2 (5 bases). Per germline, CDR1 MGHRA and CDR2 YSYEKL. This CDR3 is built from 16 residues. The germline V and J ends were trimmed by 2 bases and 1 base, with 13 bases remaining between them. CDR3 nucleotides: TGCGCCAGCAGCCAACGAGCACTAGGAGGCACAGATACGCAGTATTTT. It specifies CASSQRALGGTDTQYF.

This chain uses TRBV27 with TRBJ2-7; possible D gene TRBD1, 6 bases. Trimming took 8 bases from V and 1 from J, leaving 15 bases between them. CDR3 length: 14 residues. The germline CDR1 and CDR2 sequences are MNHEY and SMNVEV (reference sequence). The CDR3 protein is CASRTTDSSYEQYF. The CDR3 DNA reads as TGTGCCAGCCGGACGACGGACAGTTCCTACGAGCAGTACTTC.

The CDR3 is CASSARLAGSTDTQYF. The DNA of the CDR3 is TGTGCCAGCAGCGCAAGACTAGCGGGGAGCACAGATACGCAGTATTTT. The V call is TRBV4-2, the J call TRBJ2-3; 11 nucleotides match TRBD2. The germline V gene has CDR1 LGHNA and CDR2 YNFKEQ. The CDR3 sequence is 16 residues long. Unmatched junction bases numbered 4, after V lost 5 bases and J lost 0 bases.

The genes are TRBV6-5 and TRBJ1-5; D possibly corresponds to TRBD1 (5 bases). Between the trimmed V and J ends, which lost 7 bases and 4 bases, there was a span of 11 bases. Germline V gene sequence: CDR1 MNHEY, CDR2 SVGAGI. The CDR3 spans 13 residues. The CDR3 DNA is TGTGCCAGCACCCAGGGCGGAAATCAGCCCCAGCATTTT. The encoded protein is CASTQGGNQPQHF.

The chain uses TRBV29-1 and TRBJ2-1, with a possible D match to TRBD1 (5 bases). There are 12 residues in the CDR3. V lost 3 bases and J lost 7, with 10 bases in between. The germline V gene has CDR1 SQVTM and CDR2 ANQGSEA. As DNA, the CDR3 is TGCAGCGTTGAGCAGGGAAGGAATGAGCAGTTCTTC. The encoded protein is CSVEQGRNEQFF.

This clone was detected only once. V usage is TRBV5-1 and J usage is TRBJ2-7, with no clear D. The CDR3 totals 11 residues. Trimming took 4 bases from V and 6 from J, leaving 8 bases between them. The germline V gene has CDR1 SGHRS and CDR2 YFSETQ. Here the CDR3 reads CASSPVGEQYF. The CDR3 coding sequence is TGCGCCAGCAGCCCAGTAGGCGAGCAGTACTTC.

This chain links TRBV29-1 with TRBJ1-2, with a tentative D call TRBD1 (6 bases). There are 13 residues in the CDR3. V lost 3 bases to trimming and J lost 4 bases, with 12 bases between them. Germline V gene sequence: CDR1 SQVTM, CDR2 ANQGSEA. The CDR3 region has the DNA TGCAGCGTTGATTACAGGGACGGCTATGGCTACACCTTC. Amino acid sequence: CSVDYRDGYGYTF.

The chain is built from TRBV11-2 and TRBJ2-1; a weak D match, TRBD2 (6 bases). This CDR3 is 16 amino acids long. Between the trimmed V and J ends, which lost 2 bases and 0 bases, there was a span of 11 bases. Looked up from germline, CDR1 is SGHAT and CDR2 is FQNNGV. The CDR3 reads CASSLSAGSSYNEQFF. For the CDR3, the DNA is TGTGCCAGCAGCTTATCCGCCGGGAGCTCCTACAATGAGCAGTTCTTC. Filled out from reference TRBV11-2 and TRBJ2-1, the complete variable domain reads EAGVAQSPRYKIIEKRQSVAFWCNPISGHATLYWYQQILGQGPKLLIQFQNNGVVDDSQLPKDRFSAERLKGVDSTLKIQPAKLEDSAVYLCASSLSAGSSYNEQFFGPGTRLTVL.

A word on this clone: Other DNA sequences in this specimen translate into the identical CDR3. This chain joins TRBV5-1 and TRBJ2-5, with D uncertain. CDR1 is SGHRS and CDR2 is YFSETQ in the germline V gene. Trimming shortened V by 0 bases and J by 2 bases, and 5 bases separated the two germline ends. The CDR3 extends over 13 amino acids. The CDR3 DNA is TGCGCCAGCAGCTTGGGTTTGCAAGAGACCCAGTACTTC. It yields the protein CASSLGLQETQYF.

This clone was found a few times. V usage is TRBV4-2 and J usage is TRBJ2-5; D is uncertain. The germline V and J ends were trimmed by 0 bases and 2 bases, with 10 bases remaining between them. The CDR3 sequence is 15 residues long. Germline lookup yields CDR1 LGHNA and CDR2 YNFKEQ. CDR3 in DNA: TGTGCCAGCAGCCAAGAGAAGGGCGGACAAGAGACCCAGTACTTC. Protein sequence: CASSQEKGGQETQYF.

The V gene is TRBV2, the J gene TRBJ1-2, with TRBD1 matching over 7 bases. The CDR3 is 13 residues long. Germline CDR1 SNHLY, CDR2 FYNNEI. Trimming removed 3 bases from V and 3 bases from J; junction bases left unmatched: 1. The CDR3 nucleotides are TGTGCCAGCAGTGATACAGGGGACTATGGCTACACCTTC. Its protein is CASSDTGDYGYTF.

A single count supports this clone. CDR3 residues: CASSEAIYNEQFF. The CDR3 nucleotides read TGTGCCAGCAGTGAAGCGATATACAATGAGCAGTTCTTC. The chain couples TRBV6-1 to TRBJ2-1; D remains unclear. Germline V gene data show CDR1 as MNHNS and CDR2 as SASEGT. Trimming removed 0 bases from V and 4 bases from J, with 4 bases in between. CDR3 size: 13 residues.

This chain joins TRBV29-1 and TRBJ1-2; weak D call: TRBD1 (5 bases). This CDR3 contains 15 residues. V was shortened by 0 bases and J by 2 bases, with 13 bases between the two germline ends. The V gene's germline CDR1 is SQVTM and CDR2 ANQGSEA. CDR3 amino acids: CSVEDPQGANYGYTF. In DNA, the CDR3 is TGCAGCGTTGAAGATCCCCAGGGCGCGAACTATGGCTACACCTTC.

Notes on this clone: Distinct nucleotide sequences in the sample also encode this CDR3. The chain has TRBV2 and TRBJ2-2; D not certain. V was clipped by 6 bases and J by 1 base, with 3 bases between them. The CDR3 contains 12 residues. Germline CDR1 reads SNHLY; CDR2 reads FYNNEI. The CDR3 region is CASSGNTGELFF. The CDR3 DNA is TGTGCCAGCAGCGGGAACACCGGGGAGCTGTTTTTT.

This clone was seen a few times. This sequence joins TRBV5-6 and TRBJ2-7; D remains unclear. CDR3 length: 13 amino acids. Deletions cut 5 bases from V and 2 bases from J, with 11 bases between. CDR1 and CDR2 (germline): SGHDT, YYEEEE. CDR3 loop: CASSPGSAYEQYF. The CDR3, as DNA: TGTGCCAGCAGTCCCGGCTCCGCCTACGAGCAGTACTTC.